The rows below give T cell receptor beta chains drawn from one sample of a study of T cell responses to AZD1222 COVID-19 vaccine. Clones were sequenced by immunoSEQ multiplex PCR, and TCRdb holds only the in-frame ones, with some missing. The sample has 130,000 or so clones, about 86% seen once; the top ten hold about 12%. The sample in question was peripheral blood, obtained on day 0 of AZD1222 vaccination. The receptors here all came from an adult in good health. Both conserved end residues are part of each CDR3. A D gene is named only where the DNA matches it firmly. Size is stated for part of the rows, as once, few or many counts, or as a class when the clone is expanded.

J gene,D gene,clone size,V gene,CDR3 length,CDR3 protein,CDR3 DNA
TRBJ1-5,NA,NA,TRBV2,12,CASSTQNEPQHF,TGTGCCAGCAGTACACAGAACGAGCCCCAGCATTTT
TRBJ1-1,NA,medium-sized,TRBV19,14,CASSIDIRNTEAFF,TGTGCCAGTAGTATTGACATAAGGAACACTGAAGCTTTCTTT
TRBJ2-7,TRBD1,NA,TRBV7-6,15,CASSYGQGPFYEQYF,TGTGCCAGCAGCTACGGACAGGGACCTTTCTACGAGCAGTACTTC
TRBJ1-2,NA,NA,TRBV4-1,15,CASSQDPQGLDGYTF,TGCGCCAGCAGCCAAGATCCCCAGGGGCTGGATGGCTACACCTTC
TRBJ1-1,NA,NA,TRBV20-1,11,CRPTGNTEAFF,TGCAGGCCGACAGGGAACACTGAAGCTTTCTTT
TRBJ1-1,NA,once,TRBV2,13,CASSEVLDTEAFF,TGTGCCAGCAGTGAAGTCCTCGATACTGAAGCTTTCTTT
TRBJ1-2,NA,NA,TRBV19,14,CASSIDRSSYGYTF,TGTGCCAGTAGTATCGACAGGTCAAGCTATGGCTACACCTTC
TRBJ1-4,TRBD1,NA,TRBV5-1,15,CASSSGQGGGEKLFF,TGCGCCAGCAGCTCAGGACAGGGGGGCGGTGAAAAACTGTTTTTT
TRBJ2-3,NA,NA,TRBV3-1/TRBV3-2,17,CASSLSTQVTSTDTQYF,TGTGCCAGCAGCCTCTCAACACAAGTTACTAGCACAGATACGCAGTATTTT
TRBJ1-5,NA,NA,TRBV27,15,CASSWGAGGNQPQHF,TGTGCCAGCAGTTGGGGCGCGGGGGGAAATCAGCCCCAGCATTTT
TRBJ2-5,NA,NA,TRBV5-1,13,CASSSTGSETQYF,TGCGCCAGCAGCTCGACAGGTTCGGAGACCCAGTACTTC
TRBJ1-2,TRBD1,NA,TRBV28,15,CASSLITGATYGYTF,TGTGCCAGCAGTTTAATCACAGGGGCGACCTATGGCTACACCTTC
TRBJ1-6,TRBD1,NA,TRBV19,13,CASSRDRETPLHF,TGTGCCAGCTCCCGGGACAGGGAAACACCCCTCCACTTT
TRBJ2-5,TRBD2,NA,TRBV29-1,13,CSGLAGAPETQYF,TGCAGCGGACTAGCGGGGGCTCCAGAGACCCAGTACTTC
TRBJ1-5,TRBD1,NA,TRBV18,17,CASSTGQGGYGNQPQHF,TGTGCCAGCTCAACGGGACAGGGTGGCTACGGCAATCAGCCCCAGCATTTT
TRBJ1-5,NA,NA,TRBV4-3,13,CASSQDSNQPQHF,TGCGCCAGCAGCCAAGATAGCAATCAGCCCCAGCATTTT
TRBJ2-1,TRBD1,NA,TRBV11-1,14,CASTSGTGYNEQFF,TGTGCCAGCACCTCCGGGACAGGTTACAATGAGCAGTTCTTC
TRBJ2-2,TRBD1,NA,TRBV7-2,14,CASSLRQGPGELFF,TGTGCCAGCAGCCTGAGACAGGGCCCCGGGGAGCTGTTTTTT
TRBJ2-6,NA,NA,TRBV6-5,16,CASSYGTYSGANVLTF,TGTGCCAGCAGTTACGGTACATACTCTGGGGCCAACGTCCTGACTTTC
TRBJ1-4,NA,NA,TRBV5-1,14,CASSLSGINEKLFF,TGCGCCAGCAGCTTGAGCGGGATTAATGAAAAACTGTTTTTT
TRBJ1-2,NA,NA,TRBV15,14,CATSRDRSDYGYTF,TGTGCCACCAGCAGAGATCGTTCGGACTATGGCTACACCTTC
TRBJ1-2,TRBD1,NA,TRBV29-1,13,CSVAGQLASGYTF,TGCAGCGTTGCGGGACAGCTGGCGTCTGGCTACACCTTC
TRBJ1-2,TRBD1,NA,TRBV28,13,CASSLGTGRGYTF,TGTGCCAGCAGTTTGGGGACAGGGAGGGGCTACACCTTC
TRBJ2-7,NA,NA,TRBV13,13,CASSTGRRHEQYF,TGTGCCAGCAGCACGGGACGGCGCCACGAGCAGTACTTC
TRBJ1-5,NA,NA,TRBV5-5,17,CASSLEGQLNRGQPQHF,TGTGCCAGCAGCTTGGAGGGGCAGCTTAACCGAGGTCAGCCCCAGCATTTT
TRBJ2-7,NA,NA,TRBV7-9,12,CASSLAAGEQYF,TGTGCCAGCAGCTTAGCTGCCGGGGAGCAGTACTTC
TRBJ2-5,NA,NA,TRBV28,13,CASSSDSVETQYF,TGTGCCAGCAGTTCGGACTCCGTGGAGACCCAGTACTTC
TRBJ1-1,NA,NA,TRBV6-2/TRBV6-3,12,CASSYWGQEAFF,TGTGCCAGCAGTTATTGGGGTCAGGAAGCTTTCTTT
TRBJ1-5,NA,once,TRBV18,16,CASSPPGGLSNQPQHF,TGTGCCAGCTCACCACCGGGGGGGCTGAGCAATCAGCCCCAGCATTTT
TRBJ2-2,TRBD2,NA,TRBV5-6,16,CASSLGWSSGAGELFF,TGTGCCAGCAGCTTGGGTTGGTCTAGCGGGGCCGGGGAGCTGTTTTTT
TRBJ2-7,TRBD1,NA,TRBV5-1,16,CASSLSGGTGVYEQYF,TGCGCCAGCAGCTTGTCTGGAGGGACAGGGGTCTACGAGCAGTACTTC
TRBJ1-3,NA,NA,TRBV6-1,15,CASSEALILWNTIYF,TGTGCCAGCAGTGAAGCGCTGATTCTGTGGAACACCATATATTTT
TRBJ1-6,NA,many,TRBV5-1,14,CASSFDTGNSPLHF,TGCGCCAGCAGCTTTGACACGGGCAATTCACCCCTCCACTTT
TRBJ1-3,TRBD1,few,TRBV5-6,14,CASRLTGIGNTIYF,TGTGCCAGCAGATTGACAGGGATCGGAAACACCATATATTTT
TRBJ2-7,TRBD1,NA,TRBV3-1/TRBV3-2,15,CASSQDGTGWYEQYF,TGTGCCAGCAGCCAAGATGGGACAGGGTGGTACGAGCAGTACTTC
TRBJ1-2,NA,NA,TRBV3-1/TRBV3-2,13,CASSSRGGDGYTF,TGTGCCAGCAGCTCGCGGGGGGGCGATGGCTACACCTTC
TRBJ2-2,TRBD2,NA,TRBV13,17,CASKVSYTSGTTGELFF,TGTGCCAGCAAAGTCTCGTACACTAGCGGGACCACCGGGGAGCTGTTTTTT